The 8 T cell receptor beta chains in this list originate from one sample, sequenced in a study of T cell repertoires in cytomegalovirus infection. TCRdb reanalysed the reads using MiXCR and keeps one entry per CDR3 protein. This table has approximately 550,000 distinct CDR3 sequences, approximately 15% appearing once. The sequencing sample was made of CD8+ T cells from PBMCs. These receptors came from a human donor in good health (CMV status not recorded). Some clones in this sample may be carry-over from other donors' samples.

This clonotype was recorded many times. The chain links TRBV11-2 to TRBJ2-5; D is unresolved. With 0 bases removed from V and 2 bases from J, the gap between germline ends came to 4 bases. CDR3 length equals 13 residues. CDR1 SGHAT and CDR2 FQNNGV come from the germline V gene. The DNA for the CDR3 is TGTGCCAGCAGCTTAGAATCACAAGAGACCCAGTACTTC. Amino acid sequence: CASSLESQETQYF.

This chain joins TRBV7-3 and TRBJ2-3, with a weak D call TRBD2 (7 bases). Trimming cost V 2 bases and J 6 bases, with 21 bases left between them. Germline CDR1 reads SGHTA; CDR2 reads FQGTGA. The CDR3 is 17 amino acids. Written as DNA, the CDR3 is TGTGCCAGCAGCTTAGGGGGGGCAGGGAGGCCGGGGGATACGCAGTATTTT. This sequence encodes CASSLGGAGRPGDTQYF. Full variable domain (rest looked up from reference TRBV7-3 and TRBJ2-3): GAGVSQTPSNKVTEKGKYVELRCDPISGHTALYWYRQSLGQGPEFLIYFQGTGAADDSGLPNDRFFAVRPEGSVSTLKIQRTERGDSAVYLCASSLGGAGRPGDTQYFGPGTRLTVL.

The sample holds many counts of this clonotype. The chain carries TRBV5-8 and TRBJ1-5; D call uncertain. Trimming took 1 base from V and 4 from J, leaving 12 bases between them. The CDR3 runs to 15 residues. Germline-derived CDR1 and CDR2 are SGHTS and YDEGEE. CDR3 amino acids: CASSLRSPGNQPQHF. The CDR3 nucleotides read TGTGCCAGCAGCTTGCGATCTCCCGGGAATCAGCCCCAGCATTTT. The whole variable domain, filled in from reference TRBV5-8 and TRBJ1-5, reads EAGVTQSPTHLIKTRGQQATLRCSPISGHTSVYWYQQALGLGLQFLLWYDEGEERNRGNFPPRFSGRQFPNYSSELNVNALELEDSALYLCASSLRSPGNQPQHFGDGTRLSIL.

About this clonotype itself: A read error is possible here, since a much larger clone lies one base away. This CDR3 fails to terminate in the conserved phenylalanine or tryptophan, so it likely reflects a read error. CDR3: CASSWFGLDSKNIQYI. The CDR3 DNA reads as TGTGCCAGCAGCTGGTTTGGATTGGACAGTAAAAACATTCAGTACATC. The rearrangement uses TRBV5-6 and TRBJ2-4; D may be TRBD1 (6 bases). The CDR3 sequence is 16 residues long. The germline V and J ends were trimmed by 3 bases and 4 bases, with 17 bases remaining between them. Germline V lookup: CDR1 SGHDT, CDR2 YYEEEE.

Sample share makes this clonotype medium-sized (0.01 to 0.1%). The chain couples TRBV27 to TRBJ1-5, with D perhaps TRBD1 (5 bases). The CDR3 loop spans 13 amino acids. Trimming cost V 5 bases and J 7 bases, with 12 bases left between them. The germline gives CDR1 MNHEY, CDR2 SMNVEV (reference sequence). DNA of the CDR3: TGTGCCAGCAGTGCAGGGTCTGGGCAGCCCCAGCATTTT. It specifies CASSAGSGQPQHF.

Many counts were recorded for this clonotype. The chain joins TRBV6-5 to TRBJ1-2; D is undetermined. From germline, CDR1 is MNHEY and CDR2 SVGAGI. The V end was cut by 0 bases, the J end by 0 bases, with 8 bases between. The CDR3 extends over 15 amino acids. The CDR3 loop reads CASSYSAQTNYGYTF. The DNA of the CDR3 is TGTGCCAGCAGTTACTCGGCACAGACTAACTATGGCTACACCTTC.

This clonotype was observed a handful of times. The chain employs TRBV30 and TRBJ2-2; 9 positions match TRBD1. This CDR3 region has 15 residues. Germline lookup yields CDR1 GTSNPN and CDR2 SVGIG (reference sequence). V shed 4 bases and J 3 bases; nucleotides not matched to a gene: 6. The CDR3 loop reads CAWTLWTGDTGELFF. In DNA form, the CDR3 reads TGTGCCTGGACCCTTTGGACAGGGGACACCGGGGAGCTGTTTTTT.

This clonotype occurred a few times. V usage is TRBV19 and J usage is TRBJ1-2; 7 positions match TRBD1. The CDR3 is made up of 14 amino acids. Germline V gives CDR1 LNHDA, CDR2 SQIVND (reference sequence). Unmatched junction bases numbered 12, after V lost 10 bases and J lost 4 bases. CDR3 nucleotides: TGTGCCACAGGGGGACACTACAACCGCTATGGCTACACCTTC. Amino acid sequence: CATGGHYNRYGYTF.